This TCR beta chain comes out of a study of blood T cell repertoires in COVID-19. How the authors handled the data: Estimated nucleated cell counts came from reference gene primer amplification. Repertoires were generated with immunoSEQ multiplex PCR, while TCRdb's copy carries only in-frame clones and drops some. The V and J calls and clone size are taken from that table; D and trimming were inferred from the DNA. In the table there are about 220,000 clones, approximately 82% of which are singletons. The age range of participants was about 18 to 100 years, with residence in about two dozen US areas. Participants were placed into cohorts based on the clinical history they reported. Germline CDR1 reads SGHTA; CDR2 reads FQGTGA. V was pared by 4 bases and J by 4 bases, with 8 bases between. There are 13 residues in the CDR3.

V gene TRBV7-3 combines with J gene TRBJ1-3; D not resolved. The source of this sequence is a man between 40 and 49 years old who had recovered from COVID-19. What was sequenced was PBMCs or T cells enriched from blood (not recorded which). CDR3 in DNA: TGTGCCAGCAGCTCCGGACTAGGAAACACCATATATTTT. Translated, it gives CASSSGLGNTIYF. Full variable domain (rest looked up from reference TRBV7-3 and TRBJ1-3): GAGVSQTPSNKVTEKGKYVELRCDPISGHTALYWYRQSLGQGPEFLIYFQGTGAADDSGLPNDRFFAVRPEGSVSTLKIQRTERGDSAVYLCASSSGLGNTIYFGEGSWLTVV.